The source of this TCR beta chain is a study of identifying expanded T cells in peripheral blood (dated by TCRdb to between 2018 and 2021). About the full investigation: Technical replicates were generated by sequencing separate aliquots of the same genomic DNA pool, with four replicates compared pairwise. General findings and caveats noted by the study authors: Variance in clone template counts between approximately 2-week samples significantly increased with total template count across all healthy donors. It was expected by the authors that biological variance in healthy repertoires might increase further over much longer intervals, such as months to years. The binomial model flagged approximately 1.3 differentially abundant clones between technical replicates but 15 to 17 over around 2 weeks and around 19 over approximately four weeks. Both the number of clones called differentially abundant and the false-positive rate were significantly reduced by the beta-binomial model across all healthy-donor time intervals.

During the collection period, no infections or other immune events were recorded for the healthy donors. Blood repertoires from healthy donors were used as a training cohort for calibrating time-dependent variance in a beta-binomial model of differential abundance of T-cell clones. There were 10 healthy donors in the training cohort, of whom 3 were female and 7 were male. The donors were between roughly 25 and 64 years old, with an average age of roughly 40 years. Obtained from a commercial supplier, whole blood was collected from each healthy donor at three time points set around 2 weeks apart. Genomic DNA was extracted from unsorted whole blood for immunosequencing. TCRbeta CDR3 regions were profiled with the immunoSEQ Assay using bias-controlled multiplex PCR amplification of genomic DNA. In the original analysis: The absolute abundance of each unique TCRbeta CDR3 region was quantified after sequences were collapsed and filtered. Two models were used to test differential abundance: a binomial model (Fisher-equivalent) and a beta-binomial model that adds time-dependent variance fitted from healthy donors. Clones with fewer than 5 combined templates were removed, and a clone was called differentially abundant if the clone's Benjamini-Hochberg FDR was below 0.01. Beta-binomial variance was modeled as a function of total template count across the two samples using the form v = (b*log(k)+a)^2. TCRdb limited this immuneACCESS table to in-frame rearrangements with V and J called. A share of clones is missing; checked studies link under half to unresolved V genes, and the rest is unexplained. V and J calls and clone size are as listed in that table; D and trimming were resolved from the DNA. The sample table lists around 120,000 clones, about four fifths of them with a count of one. The biggest ten clones account for 3.3% of the sample.

The CDR3 goes from the cysteine to the phenylalanine over 16 residues. CDR3 DNA only is kept here, 48 bases in frame from base 1. Comment on this clone: What this receptor recognizes is not known. No qualities accompany the bases; no much larger clone lies one base away.

This sequence uses TRBV21-1 and TRBJ2-7; TRBD1, the D gene given by the table, was not confirmed from the DNA. TRBV21-1 is reported as a pseudogene. The sample consisted of blood. The sequence came from a person between 18 and 75 years old in good health. CDR3 region: CASSKNPHSLAYEQYF. The sequenced DNA is TGTGCCAGCAGCAAAAACCCCCACAGCTTAGCCTACGAGCAGTACTTC.